A single sample gave rise to the 8 T cell receptor beta chains below, sequenced in a study of cytomegalovirus exposure and HLA in healthy donors. The PCR employed 60 Vbeta primers together with 13 Jbeta primers. Here immunoSEQ multiplex PCR was the method, and the copy in TCRdb shows in-frame clones only, minus some. The repertoire includes fewer than 200,000 clones, roughly 85% of them detected once, and roughly 0.76% sits in the top ten. The sequencing input was PBMCs. The receptors shown here come from a woman in her thirties or forties in good health and CMV-seronegative.

This clone showed up just once. V gene TRBV29-1 combines with J gene TRBJ1-1, with 9 bases aligning to TRBD1. CDR3 length equals 12 residues. Per germline, CDR1 SQVTM and CDR2 ANQGSEA. J lost 5 bases, V lost 6 bases, and 4 bases had no gene match. This CDR3 reads CSVRTGVTEAFF. CDR3 DNA sequence: TGCAGCGTCAGGACAGGGGTGACTGAAGCTTTCTTT.

The chain employs TRBV30 and TRBJ2-7; maybe TRBD2 (6 bases). This CDR3 has 14 amino acids. Trimming shortened V by 4 bases and J by 6 bases, and 19 bases separated the two germline ends. Germline CDR1 is GTSNPN and CDR2 is SVGIG (reference sequence). DNA for the CDR3: TGTGCCTGGAACGTCGTTAGCGGTTTTGGCGAGCAGTACTTC. Amino acids: CAWNVVSGFGEQYF. The full variable domain, completed using reference TRBV30 and TRBJ2-7, is SQTIHQWPATLVQPVGSPLSLECTVEGTSNPNLYWYRQAAGRGLQLLFYSVGIGQISSEVPQNLSASRPQDRQFILSSKKLLLSDSGFYLCAWNVVSGFGEQYFGPGTRLTVT.

The chain combines TRBV6-1 with TRBJ2-4; 7 nucleotides align to TRBD1. V was clipped by 6 bases and J by 6 bases; unmatched bases: 8. The CDR3 is 14 amino acids. Germline V gene lookup returns CDR1 MNHNS and CDR2 SASEGT. The CDR3: CASRSDREGNIQYF. CDR3 DNA: TGTGCCAGCAGATCCGACAGGGAAGGAAACATTCAGTACTTC.

The chain joins TRBV6-1 to TRBJ1-5, with D unresolved. The CDR3 spans 14 residues. In germline, CDR1 is MNHNS, CDR2 SASEGT. Trimming took off 3 bases at V and 2 bases at J, with 8 bases between the two ends. The CDR3 DNA is TGTGCCAGCAGTGAGTGGGCAGGCAATCAGCCCCAGCATTTT. Translated: CASSEWAGNQPQHF.

The J gene is TRBJ1-6, the V gene TRBV19; D is undetermined. Trimming removed 0 bases from V and 9 bases from J, with 6 bases in between. Germline CDR1 is LNHDA and CDR2 is SQIVND (reference sequence). The CDR3 is 13 amino acids. The CDR3 spells CASSIDRSSPLHF. In nucleotides, the CDR3 is TGTGCCAGTAGTATAGATCGGAGTTCACCCCTCCACTTT.

This clone was seen only a few times. The V gene is TRBV6-8, the J gene TRBJ1-1, with D maybe TRBD1 (6 bases). Germline-derived CDR1 and CDR2 are MNHGY and SAAAGT. With 5 bases removed from V and 3 bases from J, the gap between germline ends came to 16 bases. CDR3 size: 15 residues. CDR3 nucleotide sequence: TGTGCCAGCAGTCAAGGACAGACCGACTACACTGAAGCTTTCTTT. Amino acids: CASSQGQTDYTEAFF.

In this sample, this clone turned up once. The rearrangement uses TRBV2 and TRBJ2-1, with TRBD2 identical over 15 bases. The CDR3 loop spans 16 amino acids. The V and J ends lost 5 bases and 10 bases, in that order; junction bases with no gene match: 9. From germline, CDR1 is SNHLY and CDR2 FYNNEI. The CDR3 DNA sequence: TGTGCCAGCAGTCTAACAGGACTAGCGGGGGGGGGCGAGCAGTTCTTC. Residues: CASSLTGLAGGGEQFF.

The V and J genes are TRBV10-1 and TRBJ1-1; 10 bases are shared with TRBD1. Germline-derived CDR1 and CDR2 are WNHNN and SYGVQD (reference sequence). J lost 4 bases, V lost 2 bases, and 4 bases had no gene match. The CDR3 sequence is 15 residues long. The CDR3 loop is CASSEEGTGATEAFF. As DNA, the CDR3 is TGCGCCAGCAGTGAGGAGGGGACAGGGGCCACTGAAGCTTTCTTT.